This T cell receptor beta chain was observed in a study of T cell changes during pregnancy in multiple sclerosis (dated by TCRdb to about 2019). Concerning the study at large: Changes in the T cell repertoire over the course of pregnancy were examined in this study in women with multiple sclerosis.

From the germline V gene (reference sequence), CDR1 is LNHDA and CDR2 is SQIVND. V is pared back by 3 bases and J by 3 bases, with 11 bases lying between the germline termini. The cysteine opens and the phenylalanine closes a CDR3 of 14 amino acids. The kept DNA is CDR3 alone, 42 bases in frame from the first base. As to this clone: Its binding antigen is unknown. Base-call qualities are not available, and no considerably larger clone is one nucleotide away.

The library was produced with the immunoSEQ multiplex PCR assay. TCRdb limited this immuneACCESS table to in-frame rearrangements with V and J called. A share of clones is missing; checked studies link under half to unresolved V genes, and the rest is unexplained. The sample table shows roughly 86,000 clones, and 85% to 95% are seen once. The leading ten clones occupy around 2.5% of the sample. This chain joins TRBV19 to TRBJ1-2, with TRBD1 tentatively as D gene (5 bases match). This clonotype was obtained from a female donor with multiple sclerosis, enrolled in a pregnancy study. This specimen was peripheral blood, taken in the first trimester of pregnancy. The nucleotide sequence reads as follows: TGTGCCAGTAGTATCGGGGGGAGCTACTATGGCTACACCTTC. The encoded protein is CASSIGGSYYGYTF.